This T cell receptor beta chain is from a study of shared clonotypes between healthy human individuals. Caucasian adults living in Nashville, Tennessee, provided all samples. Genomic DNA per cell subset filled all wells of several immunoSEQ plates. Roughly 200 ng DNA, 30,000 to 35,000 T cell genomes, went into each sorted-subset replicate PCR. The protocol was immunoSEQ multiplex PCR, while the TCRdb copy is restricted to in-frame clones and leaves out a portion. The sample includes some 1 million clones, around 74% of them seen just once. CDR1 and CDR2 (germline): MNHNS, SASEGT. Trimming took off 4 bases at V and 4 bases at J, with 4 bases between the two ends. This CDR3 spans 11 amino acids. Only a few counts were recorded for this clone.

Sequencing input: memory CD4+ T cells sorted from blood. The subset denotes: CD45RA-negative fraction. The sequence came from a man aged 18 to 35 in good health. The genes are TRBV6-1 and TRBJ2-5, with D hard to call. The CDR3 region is CASSVGETQYF. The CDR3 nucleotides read TGTGCCAGCAGTGTGGGAGAGACCCAGTACTTC.